This T cell receptor beta chain was sequenced during a study of blood T cells in healthy people across ages. Whole-study results and caveats: Naive T cell percentage and TCR beta diversity correlated strongly.

CDR1 ENHRY and CDR2 SYGVKD come from the germline V gene. The length of the CDR3 is 16 residues. V gave up 6 bases and J gave up 2 bases, with 18 bases separating them. Combining a sample-barcoded 5' primer with a J-beta primer mix, a second PCR ran for roughly 7 to 11 cycles. TCRdb re-analysed the 5' RACE reads in MiXCR, keeping a single row per CDR3 protein. The sample holds some 760,000 distinct CDR3 sequences; 20% to 25% are singletons and the top ten take more than 8.5%. As regards this clonotype: Its antigen is unknown.

These data also featured in a second study, about T cells of mothers and their children. That source reports: For the second PCR, the M1S primer put in sample barcodes and 2-4 random nucleotides.

The receptor was derived from a boy aged 5-17 years in good health. This chain joins TRBV10-3 and TRBJ2-3, with D perhaps TRBD2 (5 bases). The material sequenced was blood. Here the CDR3 reads CAISATLSGPTDTQYF. The CDR3 coding sequence is TGTGCCATCAGCGCCACACTCAGCGGTCCCACAGATACGCAGTATTTT.